This T cell receptor beta chain was captured in a study of blood T cell repertoires in COVID-19. About the study: T cells, B-cell-depleted T cells, or PBMCs provided the cDNA or gDNA that served as material.

This clone appeared once. The CDR3 totals 13 residues. The germline V gene has CDR1 GTSNPN and CDR2 SVGIG (reference sequence). Trimming pared 1 base from V and 5 bases from J, leaving 11 bases between. In the original processing: Reference gene primer amplification yielded estimated nucleated cell counts. Clones were sequenced by immunoSEQ multiplex PCR, and TCRdb holds only the in-frame ones, with some missing. The D gene and trimming were derived from the DNA, and the V and J assignments and clone size from that table. The table has approximately 100,000 clones, roughly 85% seen once. The chain combines TRBV30 with TRBJ2-5, with D perhaps TRBD2 (6 bases). The clonotype comes from a man aged 80 or over with acute or convalescent COVID-19. Sequencing input: peripheral blood. The CDR3 sequence: CAWSARAGETQYF. The CDR3 DNA follows: TGTGCCTGGAGTGCGCGGGCGGGGGAGACCCAGTACTTC.